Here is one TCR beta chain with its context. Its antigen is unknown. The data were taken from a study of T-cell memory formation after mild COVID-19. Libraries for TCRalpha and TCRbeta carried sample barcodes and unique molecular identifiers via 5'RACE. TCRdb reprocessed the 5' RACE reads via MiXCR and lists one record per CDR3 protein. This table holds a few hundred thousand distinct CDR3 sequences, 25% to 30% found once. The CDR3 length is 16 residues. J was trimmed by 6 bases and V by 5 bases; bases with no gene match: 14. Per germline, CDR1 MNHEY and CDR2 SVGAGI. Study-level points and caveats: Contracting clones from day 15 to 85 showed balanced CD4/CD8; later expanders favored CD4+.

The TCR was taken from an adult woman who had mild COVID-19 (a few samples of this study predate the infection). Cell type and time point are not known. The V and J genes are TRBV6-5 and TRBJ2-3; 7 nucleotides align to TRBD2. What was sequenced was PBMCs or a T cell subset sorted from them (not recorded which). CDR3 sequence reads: CASSRSSGGPMDTQYF. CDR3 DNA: TGTGCCAGCAGTCGGTCCTCGGGAGGACCTATGGATACGCAGTATTTT.